The 22 T cell receptor beta chains presented below share a single source sample, sequenced in a study of control samples from healthy donors and cancer patients. The assay was immunoSEQ multiplex PCR, and TCRdb's table has in-frame clones only and misses some. The sample carries 64,000 or so clones, more than 85% recorded once. Sequenced: PBMCs. Source of these receptors: a man aged 35-49 years with colorectal cancer.

This chain uses TRBV12-3 or TRBV12-4 with TRBJ1-1; TRBD1 might be the D (6 bases). Trimming cost V 7 bases and J 4 bases, with 10 bases left between them. The CDR3 has 12 amino acids. This chain's CDR3 is CASNRAGTEAFF. The DNA of the CDR3 is TGTGCCAGCAACAGGGCGGGCACTGAAGCTTTCTTT.

The gene calls are TRBV27 and TRBJ1-1, with a tentative D call TRBD1 (5 bases). V was clipped by 5 bases and J by 3 bases, with 13 bases between them. Germline V CDR1 and CDR2: MNHEY, SMNVEV (reference sequence). This CDR3 is 14 amino acids long. CDR3 sequence reads: CASSPRGVDTEAFF. For the CDR3, the DNA is TGTGCCAGCAGTCCTAGGGGTGTTGACACTGAAGCTTTCTTT.

This chain links TRBV2 with TRBJ1-5; 9 bases align to TRBD1. The CDR3 length is 15 residues. From germline, CDR1 is SNHLY and CDR2 FYNNEI. The ends lost 3 bases at V and 6 bases at J; junction bases unmatched: 6. Here the CDR3 DNA reads TGTGCCAGCAGTGAGTCGGACAGGGGAATTCAGCCCCAGCATTTT. Its translation: CASSESDRGIQPQHF.

V and J are TRBV7-3 and TRBJ2-1, with 10 bases fitting TRBD2. In germline, CDR1 is SGHTA, CDR2 FQGTGA. The CDR3 has 15 amino acids. V was pared by 5 bases and J by 8 bases, with 9 bases of the junction left unmatched. The CDR3 nucleotides are TGTGCCAGCAGCATCCAGCGGGGGGGCTCCGATGAGCAGTTCTTC. Translation: CASSIQRGGSDEQFF.

The rearrangement uses TRBV19 and TRBJ1-5, with no clear D. The CDR3 has 13 residues. Looked up from germline, CDR1 is LNHDA and CDR2 is SQIVND (reference sequence). Trimming removed 1 base at V and 4 bases at J, with 5 bases between. The DNA of the CDR3 is TGTGCCAGTAGTATAGGGTATAATCAGCCCCAGCATTTT. Its protein product is CASSIGYNQPQHF.

CDR3 amino acids: CASKTATNEKLFF. The CDR3 DNA reads as TGTGCCAGCAAGACGGCAACTAATGAAAAACTGTTTTTT. The chain carries TRBV6-5 and TRBJ1-4; D not resolved. Trimming pared 7 bases from V and 0 bases from J, leaving 6 bases between. The CDR3 runs 13 residues. CDR1 is MNHEY, CDR2 SVGAGI, per germline.

A single count supports this clone. V usage is TRBV24-1 and J usage is TRBJ2-3; D might be TRBD1 or TRBD2, each matching 5 bases. Per germline, CDR1 KGHDR and CDR2 SFDVKD. The CDR3 totals 15 residues. Trimming took 2 bases from V and 2 from J, leaving 10 bases between them. The DNA of the CDR3 is TGTGCCACCAGTGATTCCGGGACCCCCACAGATACGCAGTATTTT. Its protein product is CATSDSGTPTDTQYF.

The table lists this clone with a count of one. The chain couples TRBV14 to TRBJ1-4; D not certain. Per the germline V gene, CDR1 is SGHDN and CDR2 is FVKESK. Trimming left V 1 base short and J 11 bases short, with 17 bases between. The length of the CDR3 is 15 residues. CDR3 loop: CASSQAADASVKLFF. CDR3 DNA: TGTGCCAGCAGCCAAGCCGCAGACGCCAGTGTGAAACTGTTTTTT.

The V call is TRBV7-3, the J call TRBJ1-6, with a weak D call TRBD1 (6 bases). Looked up from germline, CDR1 is SGHTA and CDR2 is FQGTGA. The CDR3 runs 13 residues. Trimming pared 4 bases from V and 7 bases from J, leaving 8 bases between. This CDR3 reads CASSSTGNSPLHF. CDR3 nucleotide sequence: TGTGCCAGCAGCTCTACAGGGAATTCACCCCTCCACTTT.

This clone was observed once. V gene TRBV7-2 combines with J gene TRBJ2-1; 8 bases line up with TRBD2. The CDR3 sequence is 16 residues long. The V and J ends lost 3 bases and 8 bases, in that order; junction bases with no gene match: 12. Per the germline V gene, CDR1 is SGHTA and CDR2 is FQGNSA. The CDR3 DNA follows: TGTGCCAGCAGCTTCCTTAGCGGGGCCCGGGGGGATGAGCAGTTCTTC. Translation gives CASSFLSGARGDEQFF.

The V gene is TRBV5-4, the J gene TRBJ2-7; 7 nucleotides match TRBD1. CDR3 length: 15 amino acids. The junction had 12 bases not matched to a gene; V was cut back by 4 bases and J by 5 bases. Germline V CDR1 and CDR2: SGHNT, YYREEE (reference sequence). DNA of the CDR3: TGTGCCAGCAGCCGTCCGGGCAGGGGGAGAGACGAGCAGTACTTC. Translated: CASSRPGRGRDEQYF.

The rearrangement joins TRBV11-3 to TRBJ2-5; D uncertain. The CDR3 has 14 residues. In germline, CDR1 is SGHNT, CDR2 YENEEA. The V end lost 5 bases, the J end lost 3 bases, and 13 bases lay between the germline ends. The CDR3 DNA sequence: TGTGCCAGCAGCCCTCGGGTTTCAAAAGAGACCCAGTACTTC. It is translated as CASSPRVSKETQYF.

Turning to this clone: Its ends do not fully match the called genes, so a read error is possible. The gene calls are TRBV19 and TRBJ2-4; 12 nucleotides agree with TRBD2. Per germline, CDR1 LNHDA and CDR2 SQIVND (reference sequence). The CDR3 has 15 amino acids. The CDR3 sequence is CASSTSGGATNIQYF. Here the CDR3 DNA reads TGTGCCAGTAGTACTAGCGGGGGGGCCACAAACATTCAGTACTTC.

The rearrangement links TRBV18 to TRBJ2-7, with D uncertain. The CDR3 contains 15 residues. Trimming pared 4 bases from V and 0 bases from J, leaving 13 bases between. Germline-derived CDR1 and CDR2 are KGHSH and LQKENI. The CDR3 DNA sequence: TGTGCCAGCTCACGGAACCGCTATGGCTCCTACGAGCAGTACTTC. Translating gives CASSRNRYGSYEQYF.

This sequence joins TRBV7-2 and TRBJ2-5; TRBD2 matches at 13 bases. Germline loops: CDR1 SGHTA, CDR2 FQGNSA. CDR3 length: 12 amino acids. CDR3 loop: CGSTSGGAAQYF. The CDR3 region has the DNA TGTGGTTCCACTAGCGGGGGGGCAGCCCAGTACTTC. Based on the CDR3 plus reference TRBV7-2 and TRBJ2-5, the full variable domain is GAGVSQSPSNKVTEKGKDVELRCDPISGHTALYWYRQSLGQGLEFLIYFQGNSAPDKSGLPSDRFSAERTGGSVSTLTIQRTQQEDSAVYLCGSTSGGAAQYFGPGTRLLVL.

The CDR3 is CASSLESGGSNEQFF. The CDR3 region has the DNA TGCGCCAGCAGCTTGGAGTCCGGGGGAAGCAATGAGCAGTTCTTC. The chain is built from TRBV5-1 and TRBJ2-1; tentatively, D is TRBD2 (6 bases). The V gene's germline CDR1 is SGHRS and CDR2 YFSETQ. Trimming pared 0 bases from V and 6 bases from J, leaving 13 bases between. This CDR3 comprises 15 residues.

This rearrangement joins TRBV6-5 to TRBJ2-7; D is possibly TRBD1 (6 bases). The V and J ends lost 6 bases and 1 base respectively, with 10 bases between them. Germline V gene sequence: CDR1 MNHEY, CDR2 SVGAGI. CDR3 length: 13 amino acids. The CDR3 loop reads CASRNRDSYEQYF. The CDR3, as DNA: TGTGCCAGCAGGAACAGGGATTCCTACGAGCAGTACTTC.

The chain couples TRBV6-6 to TRBJ2-5; D remains ambiguous. CDR3 length: 14 amino acids. The germline V gene has CDR1 MNHNY and CDR2 SVGAGI (reference sequence). V lost 7 bases and J lost 3, with 15 bases in between. The CDR3 loop is CASTLPDAEETQYF. The CDR3 DNA reads TGTGCCAGCACGCTACCGGACGCGGAAGAGACCCAGTACTTC.

The chain employs TRBV9 and TRBJ2-5; 10 bases align to TRBD1. The germline V gene encodes CDR1 SGDLS and CDR2 YYNGEE. This CDR3 has 16 amino acids. J was trimmed by 4 bases and V by 0 bases; bases with no gene match: 6. The CDR3 DNA reads as TGTGCCAGCAGCGTAGTGGGACAGGGGAGAGGAGAGACCCAGTACTTC. As protein: CASSVVGQGRGETQYF.

The chain recombines TRBV19 with TRBJ2-1; the match to TRBD1 covers 10 bases. The CDR3 contains 16 residues. J gave up 4 bases and V 2 bases, and 5 bases lay outside the gene matches. From germline, CDR1 is LNHDA and CDR2 SQIVND (reference sequence). The CDR3 sequence is CASSITGTGAYNEQFF. The CDR3 DNA follows: TGTGCCAGTAGTATAACAGGGACAGGGGCGTACAATGAGCAGTTCTTC.

This clone appeared a few times. The rearrangement links TRBV6-5 to TRBJ1-2; 9 bases agree with TRBD1. Germline trimming cut 2 bases from V and 4 bases from J; bases unmatched to any gene: 8. The CDR3 runs 16 residues. Per germline, CDR1 MNHEY and CDR2 SVGAGI. The chain's CDR3 is CASSYIGTGKGYGYTF. Here the CDR3 DNA reads TGTGCCAGCAGTTACATAGGGACAGGGAAGGGCTATGGCTACACCTTC.

V usage is TRBV6-5 and J usage is TRBJ1-1; D remains unclear. V was trimmed by 1 base and J by 6 bases, leaving 15 bases between them. CDR3 length equals 15 residues. Germline lookup yields CDR1 MNHEY and CDR2 SVGAGI. The DNA of the CDR3 is TGTGCCAGCAGTTACTTACTAAGGGTCGGGTCTGAAGCTTTCTTT. Its protein is CASSYLLRVGSEAFF.